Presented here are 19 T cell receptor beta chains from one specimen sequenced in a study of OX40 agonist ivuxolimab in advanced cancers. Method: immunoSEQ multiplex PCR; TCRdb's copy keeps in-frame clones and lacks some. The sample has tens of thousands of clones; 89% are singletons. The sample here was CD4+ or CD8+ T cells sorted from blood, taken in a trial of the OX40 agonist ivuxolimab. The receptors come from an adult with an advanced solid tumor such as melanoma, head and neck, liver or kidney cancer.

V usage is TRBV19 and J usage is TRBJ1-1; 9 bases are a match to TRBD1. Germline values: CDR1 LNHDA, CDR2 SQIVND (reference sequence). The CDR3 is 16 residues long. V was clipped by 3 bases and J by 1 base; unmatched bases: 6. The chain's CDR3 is CASSILPGQGNTEAFF. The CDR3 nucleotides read TGTGCCAGTAGTATCTTACCGGGACAGGGGAACACTGAAGCTTTCTTT.

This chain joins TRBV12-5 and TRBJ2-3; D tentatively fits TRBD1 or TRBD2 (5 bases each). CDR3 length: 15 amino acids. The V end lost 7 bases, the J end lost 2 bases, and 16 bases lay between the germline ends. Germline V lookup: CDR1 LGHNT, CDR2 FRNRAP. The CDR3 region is CASATGPSSTDTQYF. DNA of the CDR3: TGTGCTAGTGCTACAGGACCTAGCTCCACAGATACGCAGTATTTT.

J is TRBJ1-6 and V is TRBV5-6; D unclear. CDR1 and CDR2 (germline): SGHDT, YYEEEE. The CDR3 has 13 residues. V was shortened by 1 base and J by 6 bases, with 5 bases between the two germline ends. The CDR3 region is CASSLRTNSPLHF. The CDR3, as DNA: TGTGCCAGCAGCTTGCGTACTAATTCACCCCTCCACTTT. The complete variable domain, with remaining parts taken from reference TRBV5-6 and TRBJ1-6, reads DAGVTQSPTHLIKTRGQQVTLRCSPKSGHDTVSWYQQALGQGPQFIFQYYEEEERQRGNFPDRFSGHQFPNYSSELNVNALLLGDSALYLCASSLRTNSPLHFGNGTRLTVT.

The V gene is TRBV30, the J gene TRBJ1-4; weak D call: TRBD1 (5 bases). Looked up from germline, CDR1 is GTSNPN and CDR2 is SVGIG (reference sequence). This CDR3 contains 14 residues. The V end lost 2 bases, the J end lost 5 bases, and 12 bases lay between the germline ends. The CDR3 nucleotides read TGTGCCTGGAGTATCCAGGGACTAAATGAAAAACTGTTTTTT. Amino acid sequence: CAWSIQGLNEKLFF.

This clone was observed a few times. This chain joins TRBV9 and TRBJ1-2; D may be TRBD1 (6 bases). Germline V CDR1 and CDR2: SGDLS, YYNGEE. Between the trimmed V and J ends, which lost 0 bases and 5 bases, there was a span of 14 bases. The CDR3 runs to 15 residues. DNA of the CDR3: TGTGCCAGCAGCGTAGACGGAACAGGGAGGTATGGCTACACCTTC. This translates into CASSVDGTGRYGYTF. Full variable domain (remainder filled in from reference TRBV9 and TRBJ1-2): DSGVTQTPKHLITATGQRVTLRCSPRSGDLSVYWYQQSLDQGLQFLIQYYNGEERAKGNILERFSAQQFPDLHSELNLSSLELGDSALYFCASSVDGTGRYGYTFGSGTRLTVV.

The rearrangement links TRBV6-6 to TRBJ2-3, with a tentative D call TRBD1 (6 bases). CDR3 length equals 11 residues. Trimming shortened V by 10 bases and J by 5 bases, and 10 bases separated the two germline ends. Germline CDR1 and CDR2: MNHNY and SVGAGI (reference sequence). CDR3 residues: CAIGRGDTQYF. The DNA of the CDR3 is TGTGCCATTGGCAGGGGAGATACGCAGTATTTT.

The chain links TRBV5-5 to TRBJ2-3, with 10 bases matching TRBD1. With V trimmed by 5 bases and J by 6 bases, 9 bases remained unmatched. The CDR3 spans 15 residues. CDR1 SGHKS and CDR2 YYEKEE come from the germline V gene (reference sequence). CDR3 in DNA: TGTGCCAGCAGATCGACAGGGGGCGAGTGGGATACGCAGTATTTT. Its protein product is CASRSTGGEWDTQYF.

The CDR3 region has the DNA TGTGCCAGCAGTTCAGGACAGGGGGCGGGGGGCTACACCTTC. It translates to CASSSGQGAGGYTF. The chain joins TRBV28 to TRBJ1-2; 11 positions agree with TRBD1. Per germline, CDR1 MDHEN and CDR2 SYDVKM. The V gene end was trimmed by 4 bases and the J gene end by 8 bases; junction bases not matched to a gene: 6. The CDR3 length is 14 residues.

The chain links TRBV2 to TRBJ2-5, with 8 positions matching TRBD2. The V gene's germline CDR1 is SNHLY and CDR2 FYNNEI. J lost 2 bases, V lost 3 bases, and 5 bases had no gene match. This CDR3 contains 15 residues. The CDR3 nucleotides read TGTGCCAGCAGTGACCCGGGGGGGCGGCAAGAGACCCAGTACTTC. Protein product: CASSDPGGRQETQYF.

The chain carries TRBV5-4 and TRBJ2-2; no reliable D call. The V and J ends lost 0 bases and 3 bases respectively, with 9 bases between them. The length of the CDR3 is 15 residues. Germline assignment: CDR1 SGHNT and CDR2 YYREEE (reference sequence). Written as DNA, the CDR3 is TGTGCCAGCAGCTTGGTCCCCCTACACACCGGGGAGCTGTTTTTT. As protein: CASSLVPLHTGELFF.

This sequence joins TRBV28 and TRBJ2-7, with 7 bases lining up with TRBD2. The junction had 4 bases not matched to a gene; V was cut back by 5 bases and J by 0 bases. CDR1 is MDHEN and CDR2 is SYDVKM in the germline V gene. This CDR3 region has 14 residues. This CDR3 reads CASSPPGGSYEQYF. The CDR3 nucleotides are TGTGCCAGCAGTCCCCCGGGGGGCTCCTACGAGCAGTACTTC.

CDR3: CASSLVGGPNTGELFF. CDR3 nucleotide sequence: TGTGCCAGCAGCTTAGTAGGGGGTCCGAACACCGGGGAGCTGTTTTTT. The rearrangement links TRBV7-8 to TRBJ2-2; D might be TRBD1 (6 bases). CDR3 length equals 16 residues. Germline V gene sequence: CDR1 SGHVS, CDR2 FQNEAQ. V shed 1 base and J shed 0 bases, with 9 bases lying between them.

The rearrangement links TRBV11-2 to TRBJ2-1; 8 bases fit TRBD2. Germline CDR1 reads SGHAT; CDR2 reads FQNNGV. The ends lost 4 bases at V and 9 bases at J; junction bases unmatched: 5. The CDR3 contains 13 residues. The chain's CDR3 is CASSWGLVPEQFF. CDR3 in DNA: TGTGCCAGCAGCTGGGGACTAGTCCCTGAGCAGTTCTTC.

In DNA, the CDR3 is TGTGCCAGCAGTGAATTTAGCGCTGGGGCCAACGTCCTGACTTTC. This translates into CASSEFSAGANVLTF. This chain joins TRBV6-4 and TRBJ2-6; a possible D gene is TRBD2 (5 bases). CDR3 length: 15 residues. In germline, CDR1 is MRHNA, CDR2 SNTAGT. The germline V and J ends were trimmed by 3 bases and 2 bases, with 8 bases remaining between them.

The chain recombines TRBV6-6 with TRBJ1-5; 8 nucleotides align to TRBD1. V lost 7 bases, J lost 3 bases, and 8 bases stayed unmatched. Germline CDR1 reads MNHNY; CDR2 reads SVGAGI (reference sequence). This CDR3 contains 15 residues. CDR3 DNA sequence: TGTGCCAGCACCTCGGACAGGGTGGCCAATCAGCCCCAGCATTTT. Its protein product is CASTSDRVANQPQHF.

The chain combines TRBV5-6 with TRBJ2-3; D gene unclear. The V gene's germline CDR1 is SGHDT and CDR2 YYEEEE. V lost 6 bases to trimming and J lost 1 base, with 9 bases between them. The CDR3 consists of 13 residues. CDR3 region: CASTPLGTDTQYF. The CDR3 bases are TGTGCCAGCACCCCCCTCGGCACAGATACGCAGTATTTT.

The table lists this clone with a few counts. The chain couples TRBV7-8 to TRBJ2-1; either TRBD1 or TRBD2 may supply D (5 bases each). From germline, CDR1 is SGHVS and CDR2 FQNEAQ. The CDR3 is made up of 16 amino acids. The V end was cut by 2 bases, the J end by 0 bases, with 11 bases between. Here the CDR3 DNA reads TGTGCCAGCAGCTTAAGGGACCGTAGCTCCTACAATGAGCAGTTCTTC. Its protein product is CASSLRDRSSYNEQFF.

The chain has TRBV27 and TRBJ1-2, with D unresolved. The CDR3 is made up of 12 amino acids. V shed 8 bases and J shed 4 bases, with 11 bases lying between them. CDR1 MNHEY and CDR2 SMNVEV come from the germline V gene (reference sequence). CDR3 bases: TGTGCCAGCTTTCGTCTGATCTATGGCTACACCTTC. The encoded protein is CASFRLIYGYTF.

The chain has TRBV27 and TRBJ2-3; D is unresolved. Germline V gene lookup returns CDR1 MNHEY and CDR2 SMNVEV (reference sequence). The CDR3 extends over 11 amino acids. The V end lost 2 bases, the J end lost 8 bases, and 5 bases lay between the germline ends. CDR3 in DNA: TGTGCCAGCAGTTTAAGTGGTACGCAGTATTTT. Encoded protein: CASSLSGTQYF.